The 25 T cell receptor beta chains given below trace back to one sample, sequenced in a study of T cell changes during pregnancy in multiple sclerosis. Libraries were prepared by immunoSEQ multiplex PCR; TCRdb keeps only in-frame clonotypes and omits some of them. Of approximately 100,000 clones listed, about nine tenths are singletons. The sequencing here drew on peripheral blood, taken after pregnancy. All receptors come from a female donor with multiple sclerosis, enrolled in a pregnancy study.

The chain is built from TRBV7-9 and TRBJ2-3, with D hard to call. The CDR3 totals 16 residues. The V and J ends lost 2 bases and 5 bases respectively, with 17 bases between them. Germline V gene data show CDR1 as SEHNR and CDR2 as FQNEAQ (reference sequence). CDR3 sequence: CASSLPLYPRGDTQYF. The CDR3 DNA reads as TGTGCCAGCAGCTTACCGCTCTACCCCCGCGGAGATACGCAGTATTTT.

This clone was recorded once. This CDR3 reads CASSALPGGSNTGELFF. The CDR3 coding sequence is TGTGCCAGCAGCGCCCTCCCCGGGGGGTCCAACACCGGGGAGCTGTTTTTT. The rearrangement joins TRBV9 to TRBJ2-2, with 7 bases that match TRBD2. Germline lookup yields CDR1 SGDLS and CDR2 YYNGEE. V shed 3 bases, J shed 2 bases, and the junction held 10 bases outside the gene matches. The CDR3 loop spans 17 amino acids.

V is TRBV7-3 and J is TRBJ2-2; TRBD1 aligns across 9 bases. This CDR3 region has 15 residues. The J segment lost 4 bases and the V segment lost 5 bases, leaving 5 bases of the junction unmatched. CDR1 and CDR2 from the germline V gene are SGHTA and FQGTGA. The CDR3 is CASSKQGAGTGELFF. DNA for the CDR3: TGTGCCAGCAGCAAACAGGGGGCGGGCACCGGGGAGCTGTTTTTT.

This rearrangement joins TRBV10-3 to TRBJ1-2; D gene unclear. The germline gives CDR1 ENHRY, CDR2 SYGVKD. Trimming shortened V by 4 bases and J by 4 bases, and 19 bases separated the two germline ends. The length of the CDR3 is 16 residues. The CDR3 region is CAISGGPVGYPYGYTF. The CDR3, as DNA: TGTGCCATCAGTGGAGGCCCGGTCGGGTACCCCTATGGCTACACCTTC.

This chain uses TRBV6-6 with TRBJ2-1, with D hard to call. The germline V gene encodes CDR1 MNHNY and CDR2 SVGAGI (reference sequence). Trimming pared 8 bases from V and 10 bases from J, leaving 15 bases between. This CDR3 has 12 residues. DNA of the CDR3: TGTGCCAGCTCCGCGACATCTTTGGAGCAGTTCTTC. Residues: CASSATSLEQFF.

CDR3 nucleotides: TGTGCCAGTAGCTGGACAGGCGTTACCTACGAGCAGTACTTC. Translation gives CASSWTGVTYEQYF. The chain employs TRBV19 and TRBJ2-7, with TRBD1 matching over 7 bases. CDR1 is LNHDA, CDR2 SQIVND, per germline (reference sequence). With 6 bases clipped from V and 2 bases from J, the junction kept 7 bases outside the gene matches. The length of the CDR3 is 14 residues.

This sequence joins TRBV5-1 and TRBJ2-1, with 10 bases identical to TRBD2. Germline assignment: CDR1 SGHRS and CDR2 YFSETQ. This CDR3 is built from 17 residues. V was clipped by 3 bases and J by 3 bases; unmatched bases: 9. The CDR3 region is CASSYVASGGNYNEQFF. CDR3 in DNA: TGCGCCAGCAGCTACGTTGCTAGCGGGGGAAACTACAATGAGCAGTTCTTC.

The CDR3 sequence: CASSPSTRINTEAFF. The DNA of the CDR3 is TGTGCCAGCTCACCATCGACACGAATCAACACTGAAGCTTTCTTT. The V call is TRBV18, the J call TRBJ1-1; no clear D. The germline V gene encodes CDR1 KGHSH and CDR2 LQKENI. The ends were cut back, 2 bases at V and 2 bases at J, with 12 bases in the middle. The CDR3 length is 15 residues.

This clone was observed a few times. The chain is built from TRBV19 and TRBJ1-6; D is possibly TRBD1 (5 bases). With 3 bases removed from V and 5 bases from J, the gap between germline ends came to 11 bases. The CDR3 sequence is 15 residues long. CDR1 is LNHDA and CDR2 is SQIVND in the germline V gene (reference sequence). The CDR3 sequence: CASSIAGIHNSPLHF. CDR3 DNA: TGTGCCAGTAGTATCGCAGGGATTCATAATTCACCCCTCCACTTT.

The rearrangement joins TRBV5-1 to TRBJ2-5, with 9 bases identical to TRBD2. Germline-derived CDR1 and CDR2 are SGHRS and YFSETQ. V shed 4 bases and J 3 bases; nucleotides not matched to a gene: 7. CDR3 length equals 15 residues. The CDR3 sequence: CASSPQLAGEETQYF. CDR3 in DNA: TGCGCCAGCAGCCCTCAACTAGCGGGCGAAGAGACCCAGTACTTC.

The chain uses TRBV6-6 and TRBJ1-2; 9 positions match TRBD1. Germline-derived CDR1 and CDR2 are MNHNY and SVGAGI (reference sequence). V lost 0 bases and J lost 4; bases outside the gene matches: 3. The CDR3 length is 15 residues. CDR3 region: CASSYSGTGFYGYTF. CDR3 nucleotide sequence: TGTGCCAGCAGTTACTCCGGGACAGGGTTCTATGGCTACACCTTC.

The gene calls are TRBV5-1 and TRBJ1-1; weak D call: TRBD1 (6 bases). The CDR3 sequence is 14 residues long. Germline CDR1 is SGHRS and CDR2 is YFSETQ. With 4 bases removed from V and 4 bases from J, the gap between germline ends came to 14 bases. The CDR3 DNA sequence: TGCGCCAGCAGCGACTACCAAGGGGGCACTGAAGCTTTCTTT. Its protein product is CASSDYQGGTEAFF.

This chain uses TRBV2 with TRBJ1-5; 9 bases are a match to TRBD1. The CDR3 runs to 14 residues. J gave up 5 bases and V 6 bases, and 5 bases lay outside the gene matches. Per the germline V gene, CDR1 is SNHLY and CDR2 is FYNNEI. In nucleotides, the CDR3 is TGTGCCAGCAGAAGGGACAGGGAGCATCAGCCCCAGCATTTT. Translation: CASRRDREHQPQHF.

The CDR3 coding sequence is TGTGCCAGCAGTGACGTGGTCAGGGGATCATATGGCTACACCTTC. Protein: CASSDVVRGSYGYTF. The chain links TRBV2 to TRBJ1-2, with a possible D match to TRBD1 (6 bases). This CDR3 comprises 15 residues. The V gene's germline CDR1 is SNHLY and CDR2 FYNNEI. Deletions cut 3 bases from V and 5 bases from J, with 16 bases between. Full variable domain (remainder filled in from reference TRBV2 and TRBJ1-2): EPEVTQTPSHQVTQMGQEVILRCVPISNHLYFYWYRQILGQKVEFLVSFYNNEISEKSEIFDDQFSVERPDGSNFTLKIRSTKLEDSAMYFCASSDVVRGSYGYTFGSGTRLTVV.

The chain carries TRBV7-3 and TRBJ2-7, with D perhaps matching TRBD1 (5 bases). This CDR3 has 13 residues. V gave up 3 bases and J gave up 3 bases, with 9 bases separating them. Germline V gives CDR1 SGHTA, CDR2 FQGTGA. CDR3 region: CASSFYRGYEQYF. Here the CDR3 DNA reads TGTGCCAGCAGCTTCTATAGGGGCTACGAGCAGTACTTC.

The V call is TRBV7-2, the J call TRBJ2-7; D call uncertain. V was clipped by 3 bases and J by 5 bases, with 5 bases between them. Per the germline V gene, CDR1 is SGHTA and CDR2 is FQGNSA. The CDR3 is 11 amino acids. The CDR3 region has the DNA TGTGCCAGCAGCTTTGTTAACGAGCAGTACTTC. Amino acid sequence: CASSFVNEQYF. The whole variable domain, filled in from reference TRBV7-2 and TRBJ2-7, reads GAGVSQSPSNKVTEKGKDVELRCDPISGHTALYWYRQSLGQGLEFLIYFQGNSAPDKSGLPSDRFSAERTGGSVSTLTIQRTQQEDSAVYLCASSFVNEQYFGPGTRLTVT.

The rearrangement uses TRBV27 and TRBJ1-2; D might be TRBD1 (5 bases). The ends were cut back, 8 bases at V and 4 bases at J, with 11 bases in the middle. The germline V gene encodes CDR1 MNHEY and CDR2 SMNVEV (reference sequence). The CDR3 consists of 12 residues. The CDR3 bases are TGTGCCAGCTCAACCCAGGGCTATGGCTACACCTTC. Its translation: CASSTQGYGYTF.

The chain has TRBV5-6 and TRBJ2-7, with 10 bases aligning to TRBD1. This CDR3 region has 14 residues. V lost 3 bases and J lost 7; bases outside the gene matches: 7. Looked up from germline, CDR1 is SGHDT and CDR2 is YYEEEE. The CDR3 bases are TGTGCCAGCAGCTGGAGACAGGGGGCGCCTGAGCAGTACTTC. Its protein product is CASSWRQGAPEQYF. Using reference TRBV5-6 and TRBJ2-7 for the parts outside the CDR3, the full variable domain is DAGVTQSPTHLIKTRGQQVTLRCSPKSGHDTVSWYQQALGQGPQFIFQYYEEEERQRGNFPDRFSGHQFPNYSSELNVNALLLGDSALYLCASSWRQGAPEQYFGPGTRLTVT.

V usage is TRBV4-1 and J usage is TRBJ2-4, with 12 bases matching TRBD2. The CDR3 spans 17 residues. After removal of 4 bases from V and 8 bases from J, the junction contained 12 bases not matched to a gene. Germline CDR1 MGHRA, CDR2 YSYEKL. CDR3 DNA: TGCGCCAGCAGCCTCGTACTAGCGGGGGGACCGGGGCACATTCAGTACTTC. Amino acid sequence: CASSLVLAGGPGHIQYF.

J is TRBJ2-7 and V is TRBV5-4, with 7 bases aligning to TRBD1. Germline lookup yields CDR1 SGHNT and CDR2 YYREEE (reference sequence). J gave up 3 bases and V 2 bases, and 2 bases lay outside the gene matches. CDR3 length equals 13 residues. The CDR3 nucleotides read TGTGCCAGCAGCTTTGACAGGGACTACGAGCAGTACTTC. It codes for CASSFDRDYEQYF.

The chain employs TRBV11-3 and TRBJ2-1; TRBD2 is a possible D gene (5 bases). Germline V gene lookup returns CDR1 SGHNT and CDR2 YENEEA. The germline V and J ends were trimmed by 3 bases and 4 bases, with 7 bases remaining between them. CDR3 length: 13 residues. CDR3 region: CASSFRLYNEQFF. Here the CDR3 DNA reads TGTGCCAGCAGCTTTAGACTATACAATGAGCAGTTCTTC.

Only one count was recorded for this clone. This chain connects TRBV6-5 to TRBJ1-3; D not certain. In germline, CDR1 is MNHEY, CDR2 SVGAGI. CDR3 length equals 13 residues. The V and J ends lost 7 bases and 2 bases respectively, with 9 bases between them. This CDR3 is CASMSPTGNTIYF. The CDR3 DNA reads TGTGCCAGCATGTCCCCTACTGGAAACACCATATATTTT.

The chain's CDR3 is CASSFRGGAGTGELFF. CDR3 coding DNA: TGCGCCAGCAGCTTCCGCGGGGGGGCGGGGACCGGGGAGCTGTTTTTT. The rearrangement links TRBV4-1 to TRBJ2-2; 9 nucleotides agree with TRBD2. Germline lookup yields CDR1 MGHRA and CDR2 YSYEKL. This CDR3 has 16 residues. J was trimmed by 5 bases and V by 5 bases; bases with no gene match: 9.

This clone was detected only a few times. The chain has TRBV5-1 and TRBJ1-1, with D unresolved. Trimming shortened V by 0 bases and J by 2 bases, and 2 bases separated the two germline ends. The CDR3 is made up of 12 amino acids. Germline V gene data show CDR1 as SGHRS and CDR2 as YFSETQ. The CDR3 DNA reads TGCGCCAGCAGCTTGGCTAACACTGAAGCTTTCTTT. It encodes CASSLANTEAFF.

This clone has more than one count but fewer than ten. V usage is TRBV29-1 and J usage is TRBJ1-6; TRBD1 is a possible D gene (5 bases). Germline assignment: CDR1 SQVTM and CDR2 ANQGSEA. The CDR3 runs 13 residues. V dropped 5 bases and J dropped 3 bases, with 8 bases sitting between them. The CDR3 DNA reads as TGCAGCGTTAGTAGGGGCTATAATTCACCCCTCCACTTT. Its protein product is CSVSRGYNSPLHF.